Following are 24 T cell receptor beta chains from one sample sequenced in a study of cytomegalovirus exposure and HLA in healthy donors. This table comes from immunoSEQ multiplex PCR, and its TCRdb copy is limited to in-frame clones, with some not included. The sample carries about 160,000 clones, 75% to 90% recorded once. Sequencing was performed on PBMCs. The receptors derive from a young woman in good health and CMV-seronegative.

V and J are TRBV9 and TRBJ2-7; D might be TRBD1 (6 bases). Germline V lookup: CDR1 SGDLS, CDR2 YYNGEE. V was shortened by 0 bases and J by 7 bases, with 14 bases between the two germline ends. The CDR3 consists of 14 residues. Here the CDR3 DNA reads TGTGCCAGCAGCGTAGGACAGGAAGACAGGGAGCAGTACTTC. It encodes CASSVGQEDREQYF.

V usage is TRBV14 and J usage is TRBJ2-3, with TRBD2 as a possible D gene (5 bases). The V and J ends lost 1 base and 2 bases respectively, with 10 bases between them. CDR3 length: 15 residues. Germline lookup yields CDR1 SGHDN and CDR2 FVKESK. CDR3 in DNA: TGTGCCAGCAGCCAAGGAGGGTCTACCACAGATACGCAGTATTTT. Translating it yields CASSQGGSTTDTQYF.

The chain combines TRBV7-8 with TRBJ1-2; tentatively, D is TRBD1 (6 bases). V shed 5 bases and J shed 4 bases, with 11 bases lying between them. CDR1 SGHVS and CDR2 FQNEAQ come from the germline V gene. The CDR3 spans 13 residues. In DNA, the CDR3 is TGTGCCAGCAGCGACAGGCTATCCTATGGCTACACCTTC. Encoded protein: CASSDRLSYGYTF. The whole variable domain, filled in from reference TRBV7-8 and TRBJ1-2, reads GAGVSQSPRYKVAKRGQDVALRCDPISGHVSLFWYQQALGQGPEFLTYFQNEAQLDKSGLPSDRFFAERPEGSVSTLKIQRTQQEDSAVYLCASSDRLSYGYTFGSGTRLTVV.

The CDR3, as DNA: TGTGCCAGCAGCTCGCAGTCTGGGGCCAACGTCCTGACTTTC. This codes for CASSSQSGANVLTF. The chain uses TRBV7-8 and TRBJ2-6; D gene uncertain. Germline assignment: CDR1 SGHVS and CDR2 FQNEAQ. The CDR3 contains 14 residues. With 4 bases removed from V and 1 base from J, the gap between germline ends came to 5 bases.

This clone was counted once. This rearrangement joins TRBV4-3 to TRBJ2-2; weak D call: TRBD1 (5 bases). Trimming stripped 0 bases from V and 13 bases from J, with 12 bases between. Germline V gene lookup returns CDR1 LGHNA and CDR2 YSLEER. The CDR3 totals 13 residues. As DNA, the CDR3 is TGCGCCAGCAGCCAAGATAGTAGGGGTCGGCTGTTTTTT. It encodes CASSQDSRGRLFF.

V usage is TRBV6-1 and J usage is TRBJ2-1, with D possibly matching TRBD2 (6 bases). Trimming took off 5 bases at V and 5 bases at J, with 16 bases between the two ends. The length of the CDR3 is 15 residues. Germline CDR1 and CDR2: MNHNS and SASEGT. The CDR3 bases are TGTGCCAGCAGTACTAGGCGGGACCGAAACAATGAGCAGTTCTTC. As protein: CASSTRRDRNNEQFF.

The V and J genes are TRBV6-1 and TRBJ2-1; TRBD2 matches at 7 bases. With V trimmed by 6 bases and J by 9 bases, 14 bases remained unmatched. The CDR3 consists of 15 residues. The germline gives CDR1 MNHNS, CDR2 SASEGT. The CDR3 DNA is TGTGCCAGCAGCCTGGGGAGGGCTATAAGGGGTGAGCAGTTCTTC. This codes for CASSLGRAIRGEQFF.

The V gene is TRBV2, the J gene TRBJ1-3; D remains ambiguous. The CDR3 is made up of 14 amino acids. The germline V gene has CDR1 SNHLY and CDR2 FYNNEI. The V end was cut by 6 bases, the J end by 0 bases, with 9 bases between. The CDR3 DNA is TGTGCCAGCAGGGTCCAGGACTCTGGAAACACCATATATTTT. Residues: CASRVQDSGNTIYF.

The chain uses TRBV11-2 and TRBJ1-1; TRBD1 matches 9 bases. CDR3 length: 19 residues. Trimming took 3 bases from V and 0 from J; bases not matched to a gene: 14. Per the germline V gene, CDR1 is SGHAT and CDR2 is FQNNGV. CDR3 nucleotides: TGTGCCAGCAGCTTGCTGGGGCGACAGGGGGGAAATATGAACACTGAAGCTTTCTTT. Its translation: CASSLLGRQGGNMNTEAFF.

The V call is TRBV19, the J call TRBJ2-3, with 7 positions matching TRBD1. V trimming: 7 bases; J trimming: 4 bases; junction bases outside the gene matches: 5. From germline, CDR1 is LNHDA and CDR2 SQIVND (reference sequence). This CDR3 has 13 residues. The CDR3 nucleotides are TGTGCCAGTACTAGGGGGCACCCAGATACGCAGTATTTT. Amino acids: CASTRGHPDTQYF. The full variable domain, its missing parts supplied by reference TRBV19 and TRBJ2-3, is DGGITQSPKYLFRKEGQNVTLSCEQNLNHDAMYWYRQDPGQGLRLIYYSQIVNDFQKGDIAEGYSVSREKKESFPLTVTSAQKNPTAFYLCASTRGHPDTQYFGPGTRLTVL.

The V and J genes are TRBV6-5 and TRBJ2-7; TRBD1 is a possible D gene (6 bases). Germline V gene data show CDR1 as MNHEY and CDR2 as SVGAGI. The CDR3 is 15 residues long. Trimming took off 5 bases at V and 7 bases at J, with 21 bases between the two ends. The CDR3 protein is CASSKYRDNPGEQYF. DNA of the CDR3: TGTGCCAGCAGTAAATACCGGGACAACCCTGGAGAGCAGTACTTC.

This rearrangement joins TRBV4-1 to TRBJ2-7; 7 nucleotides agree with TRBD1. CDR1 is MGHRA and CDR2 is YSYEKL in the germline V gene. The J segment lost 2 bases and the V segment lost 5 bases, leaving 6 bases of the junction unmatched. This CDR3 contains 14 residues. This chain's CDR3 is CASSSGTVPYEQYF. In DNA, the CDR3 is TGCGCCAGCAGCTCCGGGACAGTCCCCTACGAGCAGTACTTC.

The chain carries TRBV6-4 and TRBJ1-1; maybe TRBD1 (6 bases). With 6 bases removed from V and 1 base from J, the gap between germline ends came to 9 bases. This CDR3 is built from 13 residues. The germline gives CDR1 MRHNA, CDR2 SNTAGT. CDR3 in DNA: TGTGCCAGCAGGCAGGGGCGGAACACTGAAGCTTTCTTT. It translates to CASRQGRNTEAFF.

The chain is built from TRBV6-1 and TRBJ2-7; the D gene is possibly TRBD1 (5 bases). The CDR3 is 13 amino acids. Germline V lookup: CDR1 MNHNS, CDR2 SASEGT. CDR3 loop: CAAGKRNAYEQYF. CDR3 coding DNA: TGTGCAGCAGGGAAAAGGAACGCCTACGAGCAGTACTTC.

J is TRBJ2-7 and V is TRBV23-1, with 10 bases fitting TRBD1. TRBV23-1 carries the ORF label, with uncertain function. V dropped 0 bases and J dropped 3; count of bases not matched to a gene: 11. The CDR3 extends over 18 amino acids. CDR3 region: CASSQSPGQGMGSYEQYF. The DNA for the CDR3 is TGCGCCAGCAGTCAATCGCCGGGACAGGGGATGGGTAGCTACGAGCAGTACTTC.

Concerning this clone: Other DNA sequences of this sample code for an identical CDR3. The V call is TRBV6-1, the J call TRBJ2-7, with 9 positions matching TRBD1. CDR3 length equals 14 residues. Germline CDR1 reads MNHNS; CDR2 reads SASEGT. The V segment lost 0 bases and the J segment 3 bases; nucleotides outside the gene matches: 0. CDR3 coding DNA: TGTGCCAGCAGTGAAGCGGGACAGGGCTACGAGCAGTACTTC. This sequence encodes CASSEAGQGYEQYF.

The chain employs TRBV4-3 and TRBJ1-1; 7 bases align to TRBD1. The J segment lost 5 bases and the V segment lost 3 bases, leaving 6 bases of the junction unmatched. Germline V gene lookup returns CDR1 LGHNA and CDR2 YSLEER. CDR3 length: 14 residues. CDR3 sequence reads: CASSQTGRWTEAFF. The CDR3, as DNA: TGCGCCAGCAGCCAGACAGGGCGGTGGACTGAAGCTTTCTTT.

CDR3 region: CASSQGLAGVYEQYF. CDR3 nucleotides: TGCGCCAGCAGCCAAGGGCTAGCGGGAGTTTACGAGCAGTACTTC. The chain joins TRBV4-1 to TRBJ2-7; 10 bases line up with TRBD2. This CDR3 spans 15 amino acids. Looked up from germline, CDR1 is MGHRA and CDR2 is YSYEKL. The V and J ends lost 1 base and 4 bases, in that order; junction bases with no gene match: 4.

The rearrangement links TRBV29-1 to TRBJ1-1, with D tentatively TRBD1 (5 bases). Germline V gene lookup returns CDR1 SQVTM and CDR2 ANQGSEA. The CDR3 is 14 amino acids. The V end lost 4 bases, the J end lost 2 bases, and 14 bases lay between the germline ends. The chain's CDR3 is CSVVPAGSNTEAFF. The CDR3 DNA reads TGCAGCGTTGTACCCGCAGGGTCTAACACTGAAGCTTTCTTT.

This chain links TRBV4-2 with TRBJ2-1, with a tentative D call TRBD2 (6 bases). CDR1 LGHNA and CDR2 YNFKEQ come from the germline V gene. CDR3 length equals 17 residues. The V and J ends lost 0 bases and 4 bases respectively, with 16 bases between them. The CDR3 loop is CASSQELAPILYNEQFF. Written as DNA, the CDR3 is TGTGCCAGCAGCCAAGAGCTAGCGCCGATTCTTTACAATGAGCAGTTCTTC.

The chain employs TRBV13 and TRBJ1-1; TRBD1 might be the D (5 bases). The CDR3 loop spans 15 amino acids. The V end lost 5 bases, the J end lost 2 bases, and 15 bases lay between the germline ends. CDR1 and CDR2 from the germline V gene are PRHDT and FYEKMQ (reference sequence). Here the CDR3 reads CASSDRSGTNTEAFF. The CDR3 DNA reads TGTGCCAGCAGCGATCGTTCCGGGACTAACACTGAAGCTTTCTTT.

The chain carries TRBV10-3 and TRBJ2-7, with a tentative D call TRBD2 (6 bases). The CDR3 is 14 residues long. V lost 5 bases and J lost 0, with 11 bases in between. Per germline, CDR1 ENHRY and CDR2 SYGVKD. CDR3: CAISPRESSYEQYF. In DNA, the CDR3 is TGTGCCATCAGTCCACGGGAGTCCTCCTACGAGCAGTACTTC.

The V and J genes are TRBV2 and TRBJ1-1; 7 bases match TRBD1. CDR1 and CDR2 (germline): SNHLY, FYNNEI. V dropped 6 bases and J dropped 1; count of bases not matched to a gene: 8. The CDR3 is made up of 15 amino acids. The CDR3 sequence is CASSPTRTGNTEAFF. The DNA for the CDR3 is TGTGCCAGCAGCCCAACCAGGACAGGGAACACTGAAGCTTTCTTT.

CDR3 protein: CAWSAYYNEQFF. The CDR3 DNA sequence: TGTGCCTGGAGTGCCTACTACAATGAGCAGTTCTTC. This chain uses TRBV30 with TRBJ2-1, with D unclear. The CDR3 extends over 12 amino acids. Germline V gene data show CDR1 as GTSNPN and CDR2 as SVGIG (reference sequence). Trimming took 1 base from V and 3 from J, leaving 4 bases between them. The whole variable domain, filled in from reference TRBV30 and TRBJ2-1, reads SQTIHQWPATLVQPVGSPLSLECTVEGTSNPNLYWYRQAAGRGLQLLFYSVGIGQISSEVPQNLSASRPQDRQFILSSKKLLLSDSGFYLCAWSAYYNEQFFGPGTRLTVL.